This note documents a single T cell receptor (beta chain) sequence. This entry belongs to a study of cytomegalovirus exposure and HLA in healthy donors. Overall study context: From HLA-typed donors, an early data release held tens of millions of unique TCRs.

Germline V lookup: CDR1 GTSNPN, CDR2 SVGIG (reference sequence). V was shortened by 6 bases and J by 6 bases, with 17 bases between the two germline ends. The CDR3 spans 14 residues. Primers: 60 Vbeta forward and 13 Jbeta reverse. Per the original methods: Among the unique TCR beta chains that a later analysis counted, 75 million to 85 million in all, roughly 10 million were shared. Sequencing used immunoSEQ multiplex PCR; TCRdb keeps in-frame clones, though not all of them. The V and J calls and clone size are taken from that table; D and trimming were inferred from the DNA. Of about 130,000 clones in the sample, about two thirds are singletons; the top ten hold 2% to 3%.

This chain connects TRBV30 to TRBJ1-4, with TRBD1 as a possible D gene (5 bases). The sequenced material came from PBMCs. This sequence originates from a middle-aged woman in good health and CMV-seronegative. The CDR3 sequence: CACSPGLGDEKLFF. For the CDR3, the DNA is TGTGCCTGTTCCCCGGGACTGGGTGATGAAAAACTGTTTTTT.